The 5 T cell receptor beta chains listed next were all sequenced from one sample in a study of control samples from healthy donors and cancer patients. Produced via immunoSEQ multiplex PCR; TCRdb's table is partial and in-frame only. This sample carries some 87,000 clones, roughly 91% of them seen once, and the ten largest clones take 15% to 19%. Specimen: blood. The receptors were gathered from a man aged 25-40 years in good health.

The rearrangement uses TRBV9 and TRBJ2-7, with 10 bases fitting TRBD1. The length of the CDR3 is 15 residues. Germline V gene lookup returns CDR1 SGDLS and CDR2 YYNGEE. The V and J ends lost 0 bases and 3 bases, in that order; junction bases with no gene match: 3. The CDR3, as DNA: TGTGCCAGCAGCGTAGGGGGGACAGGGGACTACGAGCAGTACTTC. This sequence encodes CASSVGGTGDYEQYF.

This chain joins TRBV2 and TRBJ1-6; the match to TRBD1 covers 7 bases. Germline lookup yields CDR1 SNHLY and CDR2 FYNNEI. The V segment lost 3 bases and the J segment 10 bases; nucleotides outside the gene matches: 12. This CDR3 has 16 residues. The CDR3 nucleotides are TGTGCCAGCAGTGAGGAGTCGGGACAGAATGGGTCACCCCTCCACTTT. This sequence encodes CASSEESGQNGSPLHF.

This chain links TRBV21-1 with TRBJ2-1; the D call in the table, TRBD2, was not verified against the DNA. TRBV21-1 is a pseudogene. The CDR3 has 18 amino acids. CDR3 sequence: CASSRPISTSGRSHEQFF. The CDR3 DNA is TGTGCCAGCAGCAGGCCGATTTCGACTAGCGGGAGGAGCCACGAGCAGTTCTTC.

The rearrangement uses TRBV7-2 and TRBJ2-2, with 12 bases fitting TRBD2. The CDR3 runs 16 residues. The V gene end was trimmed by 5 bases and the J gene end by 8 bases; junction bases not matched to a gene: 9. CDR1 SGHTA and CDR2 FQGNSA come from the germline V gene. For the CDR3, the DNA is TGTGCCAGCAGCCTCCGACTAGCGGGAGTTGCGGGGGAGCTGTTTTTT. As protein: CASSLRLAGVAGELFF.

The chain couples TRBV25-1 to TRBJ2-7; D is unclear. Germline CDR1 reads MGHDK; CDR2 reads SYGVNS. Trimming left V 0 bases short and J 4 bases short, with 7 bases between. The CDR3 has 13 residues. The CDR3 DNA follows: TGTGCCAGCAGTGAATATAGAAGGTACGAGCAGTACTTC. Amino acid sequence: CASSEYRRYEQYF.